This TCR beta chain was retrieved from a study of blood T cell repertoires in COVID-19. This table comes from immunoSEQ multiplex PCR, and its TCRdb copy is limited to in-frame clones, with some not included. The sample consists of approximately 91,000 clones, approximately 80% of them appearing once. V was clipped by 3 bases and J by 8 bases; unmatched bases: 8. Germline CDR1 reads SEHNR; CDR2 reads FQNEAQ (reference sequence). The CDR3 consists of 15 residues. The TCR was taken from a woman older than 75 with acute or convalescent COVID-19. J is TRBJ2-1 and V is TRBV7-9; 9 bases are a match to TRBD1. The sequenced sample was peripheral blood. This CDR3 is CASSFSGTGRDEQFF. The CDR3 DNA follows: TGTGCCAGCAGCTTCTCCGGGACAGGGAGGGATGAGCAGTTCTTC.